This record concerns one TCR beta chain sequence. As handled by the study authors: The authors estimated nucleated cell counts from reference gene primer amplification. The table came from immunoSEQ multiplex PCR; TCRdb's copy has only in-frame clones and leaves some out. V, J and clone size are those of that table, while D and trimming were read from the DNA. The data show approximately 53,000 clones, with 89% seen just once and roughly 2.2% held by the top ten. This specimen comes from a study of blood T cell repertoires in COVID-19. On the study more broadly: The origin of the acute and convalescent COVID-19 samples was the United States, Italy and Spain. The cDNA or gDNA used as material had been derived from T cells, B-cell-depleted T cells, or PBMCs.

CDR3 size: 15 residues. The germline V gene has CDR1 MDHEN and CDR2 SYDVKM. Trimming took 5 bases from V and 0 from J; bases not matched to a gene: 5. Sequenced: peripheral blood. The chain recombines TRBV28 with TRBJ1-1; TRBD1 matches 8 bases. This receptor was identified in a human donor in a cohort sampled during active COVID-19. CDR3 sequence reads: CASSAGQVMNTEAFF. CDR3 bases: TGTGCCAGCAGTGCGGGACAGGTCATGAACACTGAAGCTTTCTTT.